This TCR beta chain was found in a study of T cell responses to AZD1222 COVID-19 vaccine. Turning to the study itself: Second-dose timings of about 4 or about 12 weeks were pooled. Study-level findings and limits: Close to half of spike-specific TCRs reportedly recognize unmutated variant regions. The donor cohort was predominantly white British with a female majority, and clonal diversity may have been underestimated.

The protocol was immunoSEQ multiplex PCR, while the TCRdb copy is restricted to in-frame clones and leaves out a portion. Of fewer than 120,000 clones in the sample, 80% to 95% are singletons; the top ten hold approximately 8%. Details on this clone: Its specificity is not known.

Per the germline V gene, CDR1 is SEHNR and CDR2 is FQNEAQ (reference sequence). The CDR3 is made up of 14 amino acids. V gave up 1 base and J gave up 3 bases, with 8 bases separating them. The specimen was peripheral blood, collected on day 0 of AZD1222 vaccination. The clonotype originates from an adult in good health. The chain joins TRBV7-9 to TRBJ2-3, with D tentatively TRBD2 (5 bases). Written as DNA, the CDR3 is TGTGCCAGCAGCTTAGATACGGGGACAGATACGCAGTATTTT. It encodes CASSLDTGTDTQYF. Combining the CDR3 with reference TRBV7-9 and TRBJ2-3 gives the whole variable domain DTGVSQNPRHKITKRGQNVTFRCDPISEHNRLYWYRQTLGQGPEFLTYFQNEAQLEKSRLLSDRFSAERPKGSFSTLEIQRTEQGDSAMYLCASSLDTGTDTQYFGPGTRLTVL.